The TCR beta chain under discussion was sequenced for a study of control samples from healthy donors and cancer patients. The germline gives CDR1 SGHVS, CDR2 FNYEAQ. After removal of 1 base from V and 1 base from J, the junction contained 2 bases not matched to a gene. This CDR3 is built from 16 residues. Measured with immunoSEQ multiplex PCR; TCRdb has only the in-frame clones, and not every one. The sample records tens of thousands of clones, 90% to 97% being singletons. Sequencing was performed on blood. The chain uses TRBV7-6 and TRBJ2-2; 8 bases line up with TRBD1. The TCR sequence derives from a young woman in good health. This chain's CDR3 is CASSLDGTGNTGELFF. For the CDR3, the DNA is TGTGCCAGCAGCTTAGACGGGACAGGGAACACCGGGGAGCTGTTTTTT.